Given below is one T cell receptor beta chain in context. The antigen remains unidentified. Newly diagnosed patients aged 18 to 65 had hyperthyroidism of under 2 months' duration. The investigators amplified TCR beta CDR3 regions from RNA transcripts. In the first-round RT-PCR of the TCR CDR3, the HTBI primer set was used. TCRdb independently ran MiXCR on the multiplex PCR reads; one entry per CDR3 protein. Among about 400,000 distinct CDR3 sequences listed, 15% to 18% were seen once. The length of the CDR3 is 13 residues. The germline CDR1 and CDR2 sequences are MRHNA and SNTAGT. V was pared by 3 bases and J by 0 bases, with 4 bases between. This entry comes from a study of T cells in Graves' hyperthyroidism and ophthalmopathy. Study at large: Peripheral blood was secured at the point of initial diagnosis, before any treatment. Study observations and caveats: Blood samples included most of the expanded thyroid clonotypes exceeding 0.001.

This sequence was found in a woman between 18 and 30 years old with Graves' hyperthyroidism that later progressed to Graves' ophthalmopathy. The sequenced sample consisted of blood. The chain employs TRBV6-4 and TRBJ2-3; no clear D gene. The CDR3 loop is CASSEASTDTQYF. CDR3 coding DNA: TGTGCCAGCAGTGAGGCCAGCACAGATACGCAGTATTTT.